What follows are 13 T cell receptor beta chains derived from one specimen sequenced in a study of OX40 agonist ivuxolimab in advanced cancers. Some clones are missing from TCRdb's copy, which holds only in-frame ones; the method was immunoSEQ multiplex PCR. Of about 77,000 clones in the sample, roughly 89% were seen once. The sample was CD4+ or CD8+ T cells sorted from blood, taken in a trial of the OX40 agonist ivuxolimab. All receptors derive from an adult with an advanced solid tumor such as melanoma, head and neck, liver or kidney cancer.

This chain connects TRBV6-4 to TRBJ2-1; TRBD2 aligns across 11 bases. The length of the CDR3 is 15 residues. After removal of 3 bases from V and 6 bases from J, the junction contained 4 bases not matched to a gene. From germline, CDR1 is MRHNA and CDR2 SNTAGT. The chain's CDR3 is CASSDVLAGANEQFF. The DNA for the CDR3 is TGTGCCAGCAGTGATGTACTAGCGGGAGCCAATGAGCAGTTCTTC.

The CDR3 reads CASSDILGNEQFF. CDR3 bases: TGCGCCAGCAGCGACATATTAGGGAATGAGCAGTTCTTC. J is TRBJ2-1 and V is TRBV5-1; no firm D call. This CDR3 is 13 amino acids long. Germline values: CDR1 SGHRS, CDR2 YFSETQ. Trimming removed 4 bases from V and 7 bases from J, with 12 bases in between.

The rearrangement links TRBV10-2 to TRBJ2-7, with 15 bases matching TRBD2. The CDR3 covers 15 residues. The V gene end was trimmed by 4 bases and the J gene end by 7 bases; junction bases not matched to a gene: 5. Germline V gene lookup returns CDR1 WSHSY and CDR2 SAAADI. CDR3 region: CASSGTSGGAEEQYF. The DNA for the CDR3 is TGCGCCAGCAGTGGGACTAGCGGGGGGGCAGAAGAGCAGTACTTC.

This clone is a singleton in its sample. This chain uses TRBV5-1 with TRBJ2-7, with TRBD2 identical over 14 bases. The CDR3 has 17 residues. Losses at the gene ends were 1 base for V and 6 bases for J; bases not matched to a gene: 9. The germline CDR1 and CDR2 sequences are SGHRS and YFSETQ. CDR3 nucleotides: TGCGCCAGCAGCTTGTTGTTGGTTGGGACTAGCGGGGGCGAGCAGTACTTC. Its protein product is CASSLLLVGTSGGEQYF. The complete variable domain, with remaining parts taken from reference TRBV5-1 and TRBJ2-7, reads KAGVTQTPRYLIKTRGQQVTLSCSPISGHRSVSWYQQTPGQGLQFLFEYFSETQRNKGNFPGRFSGRQFSNSRSEMNVSTLELGDSALYLCASSLLLVGTSGGEQYFGPGTRLTVT.

The CDR3 nucleotides read TGTGCTAGTGGTTTATTTCAGGGGCCAAACACTGAAGCTTTCTTT. This encodes CASGLFQGPNTEAFF. The chain carries TRBV12-5 and TRBJ1-1; possible D gene TRBD1, 6 bases. The CDR3 runs to 15 residues. Germline V gene lookup returns CDR1 LGHNT and CDR2 FRNRAP. Trimming pared 3 bases from V and 2 bases from J, leaving 13 bases between.

This chain links TRBV6-1 with TRBJ2-7, with TRBD1 as a possible D gene (6 bases). The length of the CDR3 is 14 residues. Germline CDR1 is MNHNS and CDR2 is SASEGT. V was shortened by 7 bases and J by 0 bases, with 13 bases between the two germline ends. The CDR3 spells CASTTQGSSYEQYF. CDR3 DNA sequence: TGTGCCAGCACCACACAGGGAAGCTCCTACGAGCAGTACTTC.

This chain connects TRBV28 to TRBJ2-3, with no clear D. Trimming shortened V by 6 bases and J by 6 bases, and 13 bases separated the two germline ends. CDR3 length equals 13 residues. Germline-derived CDR1 and CDR2 are MDHEN and SYDVKM. The CDR3 protein is CASSPSHRDTQYF. For the CDR3, the DNA is TGTGCCAGCAGCCCTTCCCATCGGGATACGCAGTATTTT.

V gene TRBV5-1 combines with J gene TRBJ2-5, with 11 nucleotides matching TRBD2. V lost 0 bases and J lost 4; bases outside the gene matches: 2. Germline V gene data show CDR1 as SGHRS and CDR2 as YFSETQ. The CDR3 runs to 15 residues. Here the CDR3 reads CASSLASGGLETQYF. The CDR3 region has the DNA TGCGCCAGCAGCTTGGCTAGCGGGGGGTTAGAGACCCAGTACTTC.

The V and J genes are TRBV4-2 and TRBJ1-5; 7 positions match TRBD1. Trimming at V came to 5 bases and at J to 7 bases, leaving 2 bases not matched to a gene. The CDR3 totals 12 residues. CDR1 and CDR2 (germline): LGHNA, YNFKEQ. The CDR3, as DNA: TGTGCCAGCAGCAGGGACAGCCAGCCCCAGCATTTT. Its protein product is CASSRDSQPQHF.

The genes are TRBV29-1 and TRBJ1-1; D possibly corresponds to TRBD1 (6 bases). Germline assignment: CDR1 SQVTM and CDR2 ANQGSEA. Trimming stripped 3 bases from V and 0 bases from J, with 14 bases between. This CDR3 region has 15 residues. The CDR3 region is CSVETLGGMNTEAFF. The CDR3 nucleotides read TGCAGCGTTGAGACCTTAGGGGGGATGAACACTGAAGCTTTCTTT.

The chain couples TRBV5-4 to TRBJ2-3, with D tentatively TRBD2 (7 bases). There are 16 residues in the CDR3. Per the germline V gene, CDR1 is SGHNT and CDR2 is YYREEE (reference sequence). Trimming stripped 2 bases from V and 1 base from J, with 14 bases between. The CDR3 region is CASSFGGGARTDTQYF. CDR3 DNA: TGTGCCAGCAGCTTCGGTGGGGGGGCCCGCACAGATACGCAGTATTTT.

The rearrangement links TRBV6-5 to TRBJ1-4; weak D call: TRBD1 (6 bases). This CDR3 is 15 amino acids long. Germline V gene lookup returns CDR1 MNHEY and CDR2 SVGAGI. Trimming cost V 5 bases and J 0 bases, with 10 bases left between them. CDR3 region: CASSRRQATNEKLFF. DNA for the CDR3: TGTGCCAGCAGTCGCCGACAGGCAACTAATGAAAAACTGTTTTTT.

The chain links TRBV2 to TRBJ2-1, with TRBD2 matching 10 bases. J lost 6 bases, V lost 11 bases, and 10 bases had no gene match. Germline V gene sequence: CDR1 SNHLY, CDR2 FYNNEI. The CDR3 spans 14 residues. In nucleotides, the CDR3 is TGTGCCTTCCGGGAGGGACTAGCGATCAATGAGCAGTTCTTC. As protein: CAFREGLAINEQFF.